The clone carrying this T cell receptor (beta chain) has at least ten counts. Its antigen is as yet unknown. Time point specified: blood at routine non-recurrence follow-up after resection. Unsorted tumor, nontumor lung tissue or cryopreserved PBMC supplied the whole RNA. These data belong to a study of spatial heterogeneity in lung cancer. General study findings and limits: Ubiquitous expanded tumor TCRs surfaced in blood more at resection than they did at follow-up.

Germline V gene sequence: CDR1 SEHNR, CDR2 FQNEAQ (reference sequence). V gave up 3 bases and J gave up 2 bases; unmatched junction bases: 3. The CDR3 covers 14 residues. Unique molecular identifiers tagged every individual TCR cDNA molecule. TCRdb used MiXCR to reprocess the 5' RACE reads, holding one entry per CDR3 protein. This sample has some 36,000 distinct CDR3 sequences, with about 7.6% found just once. The chain employs TRBV7-9 and TRBJ2-7, with 8 nucleotides matching TRBD2. The material was PBMCs, obtained at follow-up. The TCR sequence derives from a male donor with early-stage non-small cell lung cancer. The chain's CDR3 is CASSFSGATYEQYF. CDR3 coding DNA: TGTGCCAGCAGCTTTAGCGGGGCAACCTACGAGCAGTACTTC.